The 22 T cell receptor beta chains below come from one sample, sequenced in a study of cytomegalovirus exposure and HLA in healthy donors. The PCR made use of 60 Vbeta and 13 Jbeta primers. Assay: immunoSEQ multiplex PCR; the TCRdb copy retains only in-frame clones and omits some. Of approximately 40,000 clones in the sample, approximately 71% were seen once. The sequenced sample was PBMCs. Receptor source: a man between 50 and 59 years old in good health and CMV-seropositive.

This sequence joins TRBV4-1 and TRBJ2-6; 7 nucleotides match TRBD1. V dropped 0 bases and J dropped 3; count of bases not matched to a gene: 8. Germline V gives CDR1 MGHRA, CDR2 YSYEKL. The CDR3 spans 18 residues. Here the CDR3 reads CASSQERKGASGANVLTF. Here the CDR3 DNA reads TGCGCCAGCAGCCAAGAGAGGAAGGGGGCGAGTGGGGCCAACGTCCTGACTTTC.

The chain employs TRBV7-2 and TRBJ2-7; 8 bases map to TRBD1. Germline lookup yields CDR1 SGHTA and CDR2 FQGNSA. V lost 3 bases and J lost 3; bases outside the gene matches: 10. The CDR3 consists of 16 residues. In DNA, the CDR3 is TGTGCCAGCAGCTTGGCCACATCTGGACAGGGCTACGAGCAGTACTTC. Protein product: CASSLATSGQGYEQYF.

The chain has TRBV25-1 and TRBJ2-3; 9 nucleotides agree with TRBD2. The CDR3 extends over 14 amino acids. V gave up 8 bases and J gave up 1 base; unmatched junction bases: 4. Germline V lookup: CDR1 MGHDK, CDR2 SYGVNS. The CDR3: CASRASGGTDTQYF. In DNA form, the CDR3 reads TGTGCCAGCCGAGCTAGCGGGGGCACAGATACGCAGTATTTT.

The chain joins TRBV4-2 to TRBJ1-2; possible D gene TRBD1, 6 bases. Looked up from germline, CDR1 is LGHNA and CDR2 is YNFKEQ. V gave up 3 bases and J gave up 6 bases, with 20 bases separating them. The CDR3 extends over 16 amino acids. In nucleotides, the CDR3 is TGTGCCAGCAGCCATGGAGGGGGGGGTTGGTCGGATGGCTACACCTTC. Amino acid sequence: CASSHGGGGWSDGYTF.

This sequence joins TRBV7-9 and TRBJ2-1; TRBD2 aligns across 10 bases. CDR1 and CDR2 (germline): SEHNR, FQNEAQ (reference sequence). The CDR3 runs to 14 residues. The V segment lost 7 bases and the J segment 2 bases; nucleotides outside the gene matches: 2. The DNA of the CDR3 is TGTGCCAGCAACGGACTAGCGGCCTACAATGAGCAGTTCTTC. Its protein product is CASNGLAAYNEQFF.

The rearrangement links TRBV7-9 to TRBJ1-4; D gene uncertain. V was pared by 5 bases and J by 8 bases, with 18 bases between. The CDR3 consists of 15 residues. Germline assignment: CDR1 SEHNR and CDR2 FQNEAQ (reference sequence). CDR3 loop: CASSLYQGRGEKLFF. CDR3 coding DNA: TGTGCCAGCAGCCTCTACCAAGGGAGAGGGGAAAAACTGTTTTTT. Supplemented by reference TRBV7-9 and TRBJ1-4, the full variable domain reads DTGVSQNPRHKITKRGQNVTFRCDPISEHNRLYWYRQTLGQGPEFLTYFQNEAQLEKSRLLSDRFSAERPKGSFSTLEIQRTEQGDSAMYLCASSLYQGRGEKLFFGSGTQLSVL.

V usage is TRBV28 and J usage is TRBJ2-5, with D perhaps TRBD1 (6 bases). Trimming removed 6 bases at V and 5 bases at J, with 19 bases between. Germline V gene lookup returns CDR1 MDHEN and CDR2 SYDVKM. This CDR3 contains 15 residues. This CDR3 is CASSLPTGTGETQYF. The CDR3 nucleotides read TGTGCCAGCAGCCTGCCCACAGGGACCGGGGAGACCCAGTACTTC. Supplemented by reference TRBV28 and TRBJ2-5, the full variable domain reads DVKVTQSSRYLVKRTGEKVFLECVQDMDHENMFWYRQDPGLGLRLIYFSYDVKMKEKGDIPEGYSVSREKKERFSLILESASTNQTSMYLCASSLPTGTGETQYFGPGTRLLVL.

The chain combines TRBV9 with TRBJ1-1; TRBD1 aligns across 8 bases. There are 17 residues in the CDR3. J gave up 2 bases and V 3 bases, and 12 bases lay outside the gene matches. Germline-derived CDR1 and CDR2 are SGDLS and YYNGEE. The DNA for the CDR3 is TGTGCCAGCAGCGAGTCGCCCAGGGGGCTAGAAAACACTGAAGCTTTCTTT. It codes for CASSESPRGLENTEAFF.

The chain joins TRBV6-6 to TRBJ1-1; perhaps TRBD1 as D (5 bases). The CDR3 sequence is 16 residues long. In germline, CDR1 is MNHNY, CDR2 SVGAGI (reference sequence). Between the trimmed V and J ends, which lost 8 bases and 0 bases, there was a span of 19 bases. CDR3: CASQSAGGQMNTEAFF. CDR3 coding DNA: TGTGCCAGCCAATCGGCCGGGGGTCAGATGAACACTGAAGCTTTCTTT.

This chain uses TRBV5-4 with TRBJ2-3; weak D call: TRBD1 (7 bases). V was trimmed by 4 bases and J by 0 bases, leaving 15 bases between them. The CDR3 consists of 16 residues. Per the germline V gene, CDR1 is SGHNT and CDR2 is YYREEE (reference sequence). The CDR3 DNA reads TGTGCCAGCAGCGGCGGGACAGACTTTAGCACAGATACGCAGTATTTT. This sequence encodes CASSGGTDFSTDTQYF.

In its sample, this clone was seen a few times. The J gene is TRBJ1-1, the V gene TRBV2; TRBD1 matches at 11 bases. The trim removed 8 bases at V and 2 bases at J, leaving 10 bases unmatched. CDR1 SNHLY and CDR2 FYNNEI come from the germline V gene. The CDR3 runs 16 residues. CDR3 DNA sequence: TGTGCCAGCTGTTCCGGACAGGGGGCGTACAACACTGAAGCTTTCTTT. It specifies CASCSGQGAYNTEAFF.

The chain joins TRBV14 to TRBJ1-1; D is perhaps TRBD1 (5 bases). V was cut by 5 bases and J by 0 bases, with 7 bases left in between. Germline CDR1 is SGHDN and CDR2 is FVKESK. The CDR3 totals 13 residues. The CDR3 spells CASSTQVNTEAFF. The CDR3 nucleotides are TGTGCCAGCAGCACACAGGTGAACACTGAAGCTTTCTTT.

The chain employs TRBV28 and TRBJ1-4; 9 bases align to TRBD1. The CDR3 sequence is 13 residues long. V was clipped by 6 bases and J by 11 bases; unmatched bases: 7. From germline, CDR1 is MDHEN and CDR2 SYDVKM. The CDR3: CASSKRDRAKLFF. DNA of the CDR3: TGTGCCAGCAGCAAGAGGGACAGGGCGAAACTGTTTTTT. Together with reference TRBV28 and TRBJ1-4, the CDR3 gives the full variable domain: DVKVTQSSRYLVKRTGEKVFLECVQDMDHENMFWYRQDPGLGLRLIYFSYDVKMKEKGDIPEGYSVSREKKERFSLILESASTNQTSMYLCASSKRDRAKLFFGSGTQLSVL.

The genes are TRBV6-5 and TRBJ1-2; D remains ambiguous. The CDR3 spans 14 residues. V lost 0 bases to trimming and J lost 3 bases, with 8 bases between them. The V gene's germline CDR1 is MNHEY and CDR2 SVGAGI. The CDR3 nucleotides read TGTGCCAGCAGTTACTCGGCAGGATACTATGGCTACACCTTC. Protein: CASSYSAGYYGYTF.

The rearrangement joins TRBV6-5 to TRBJ1-2; unclear D gene. The CDR3 length is 13 residues. Trimming removed 6 bases at V and 6 bases at J, with 14 bases between. Germline lookup yields CDR1 MNHEY and CDR2 SVGAGI. CDR3 residues: CASRPPGTNGYTF. The CDR3 coding sequence is TGTGCCAGCAGACCTCCAGGAACCAATGGCTACACCTTC.

The chain couples TRBV6-5 to TRBJ1-2, with D unclear. The CDR3 consists of 14 residues. V dropped 0 bases and J dropped 0 bases, with 5 bases sitting between them. CDR1 and CDR2 from the germline V gene are MNHEY and SVGAGI. DNA for the CDR3: TGTGCCAGCAGTTACTCTGAGTCTAACTATGGCTACACCTTC. Residues: CASSYSESNYGYTF.

By share of the sample, this clone is medium-sized (0.01 to 0.1%). This rearrangement joins TRBV19 to TRBJ2-5; TRBD2 matches 8 bases. With V trimmed by 2 bases and J by 1 base, 6 bases remained unmatched. CDR1 and CDR2 from the germline V gene are LNHDA and SQIVND (reference sequence). The CDR3 is made up of 16 amino acids. The CDR3 DNA sequence: TGTGCCAGTAGTATAACTATTAGCGGGGCCCAAGAGACCCAGTACTTC. Protein sequence: CASSITISGAQETQYF.

Details on this clone: The same CDR3 arises from other DNA sequences in this sample as well. The J gene is TRBJ1-1, the V gene TRBV5-4, with a tentative D call TRBD1 (6 bases). Germline V lookup: CDR1 SGHNT, CDR2 YYREEE (reference sequence). Between the trimmed V and J ends, which lost 2 bases and 1 base, there was a span of 9 bases. This CDR3 has 14 residues. This CDR3 is CASSLGQTNTEAFF. The CDR3 coding sequence is TGTGCCAGCAGCTTAGGACAGACGAACACTGAAGCTTTCTTT.

The V gene is TRBV7-3, the J gene TRBJ2-1; D unclear. V gave up 3 bases and J gave up 10 bases, with 13 bases separating them. This CDR3 is built from 13 residues. Germline V gene sequence: CDR1 SGHTA, CDR2 FQGTGA. This CDR3 reads CASSFHSSGEQFF. In nucleotides, the CDR3 is TGTGCCAGCAGCTTTCACAGTAGTGGAGAGCAGTTCTTC.

This clone was counted a single time. The chain links TRBV9 to TRBJ2-3, with 9 bases matching TRBD2. Germline V lookup: CDR1 SGDLS, CDR2 YYNGEE. The CDR3 is made up of 14 amino acids. The J segment lost 2 bases and the V segment lost 7 bases, leaving 5 bases of the junction unmatched. The CDR3 region has the DNA TGTGCCAGCGGCACTAGCGGGTTCACAGATACGCAGTATTTT. It encodes CASGTSGFTDTQYF.

The V and J genes are TRBV9 and TRBJ2-2, with 7 nucleotides matching TRBD1. J gave up 4 bases and V 6 bases, and 6 bases lay outside the gene matches. CDR3 length equals 14 residues. Germline V gene lookup returns CDR1 SGDLS and CDR2 YYNGEE. CDR3 sequence (DNA): TGTGCCAGCAAGGGGGCGCCAGCCACCGGGGAGCTGTTTTTT. It yields the protein CASKGAPATGELFF. Drawing the rest from reference TRBV9 and TRBJ2-2, the complete variable domain is DSGVTQTPKHLITATGQRVTLRCSPRSGDLSVYWYQQSLDQGLQFLIQYYNGEERAKGNILERFSAQQFPDLHSELNLSSLELGDSALYFCASKGAPATGELFFGEGSRLTVL.

The CDR3 protein is CASSSLRGPGIKSEAFF. DNA of the CDR3: TGTGCCAGCAGCTCCCTCAGGGGTCCCGGGATTAAGTCTGAAGCTTTCTTT. The V gene is TRBV9, the J gene TRBJ1-1, with D perhaps matching TRBD1 (6 bases). Germline V gene sequence: CDR1 SGDLS, CDR2 YYNGEE. This CDR3 region has 17 residues. V lost 4 bases and J lost 6, with 25 bases in between. Full variable domain (missing parts from reference TRBV9 and TRBJ1-1): DSGVTQTPKHLITATGQRVTLRCSPRSGDLSVYWYQQSLDQGLQFLIQYYNGEERAKGNILERFSAQQFPDLHSELNLSSLELGDSALYFCASSSLRGPGIKSEAFFGQGTRLTVV.